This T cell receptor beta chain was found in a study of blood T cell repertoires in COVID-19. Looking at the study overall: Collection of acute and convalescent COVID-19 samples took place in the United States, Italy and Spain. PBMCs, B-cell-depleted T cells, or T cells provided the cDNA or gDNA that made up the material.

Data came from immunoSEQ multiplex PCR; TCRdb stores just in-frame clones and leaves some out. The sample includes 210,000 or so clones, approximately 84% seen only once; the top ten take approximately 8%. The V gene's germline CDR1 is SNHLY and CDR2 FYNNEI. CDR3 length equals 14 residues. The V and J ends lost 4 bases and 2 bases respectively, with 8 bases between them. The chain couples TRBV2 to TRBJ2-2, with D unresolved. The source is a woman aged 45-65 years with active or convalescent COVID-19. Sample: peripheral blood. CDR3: CASSAVLNTGELFF. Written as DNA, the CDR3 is TGTGCCAGCAGTGCGGTCTTAAACACCGGGGAGCTGTTTTTT.